Shown below are 25 T cell receptor beta chains from a single sample sequenced in a study of T-cell reconstitution after alpha-beta-depleted transplantation in children. Construction of the TCRbeta library involved unique molecular identifiers. MiXCR, applied by TCRdb to the PCR reads, yields one record per CDR3 protein. Of 300,000 to 400,000 distinct CDR3 sequences listed, about 17% are singletons. The starting material was PBMCs, mostly from graft donor cells, obtained 360 days after TCRalphabeta/CD19-depleted stem cell transplant. The receptors were sampled from a male patient aged 2-9 years who had a stem cell transplant for acute lymphoblastic leukemia, so the T cells may come from the graft donor.

In its sample, this clonotype was seen many times. J is TRBJ2-1 and V is TRBV10-3, with TRBD2 matching over 11 bases. Germline V CDR1 and CDR2: ENHRY, SYGVKD. The CDR3 is 15 residues long. J lost 7 bases, V lost 6 bases, and 8 bases had no gene match. The CDR3 DNA reads TGTGCCATCAGCGATACTAGCGGGAGCGGTAATGAGCAGTTCTTC. Protein: CAISDTSGSGNEQFF.

The chain links TRBV9 to TRBJ1-6; maybe TRBD1 (5 bases). The CDR3 is 14 amino acids. Between the trimmed V and J ends, which lost 7 bases and 9 bases, there was a span of 17 bases. Germline V gene sequence: CDR1 SGDLS, CDR2 YYNGEE. CDR3 sequence: CASGAGGGPSPLHF. The CDR3 bases are TGTGCCAGCGGGGCCGGTGGCGGACCTTCACCCCTCCACTTT.

In its sample, this clonotype was seen a few times. The CDR3 DNA is TGTGCCAGCATCCCCCTGCGGGACACAGATACGCAGTATTTT. As protein: CASIPLRDTDTQYF. The rearrangement joins TRBV2 to TRBJ2-3; maybe TRBD2 (6 bases). V was cut by 7 bases and J by 2 bases, with 13 bases left in between. The CDR3 length is 14 residues. CDR1 is SNHLY and CDR2 is FYNNEI in the germline V gene.

V usage is TRBV10-3 and J usage is TRBJ1-5; D gene uncertain. Trimming took off 8 bases at V and 3 bases at J, with 11 bases between the two ends. The germline CDR1 and CDR2 sequences are ENHRY and SYGVKD. The CDR3 covers 13 residues. The CDR3 nucleotides are TGTGCCATCTCAAGTGTACCCAATCAGCCCCAGCATTTT. Translating it yields CAISSVPNQPQHF.

This clonotype turned up a few times. This chain joins TRBV12-3 or TRBV12-4 and TRBJ2-7; 10 bases map to TRBD1. Germline trimming cut 6 bases from V and 2 bases from J; bases unmatched to any gene: 7. This CDR3 has 15 residues. CDR3 residues: CASRRTGTGAYEQYF. CDR3 DNA sequence: TGTGCCAGCAGACGTACCGGGACAGGGGCCTACGAGCAGTACTTC.

The V and J genes are TRBV12-3 or TRBV12-4 and TRBJ2-2; D not certain. Trimming pared 7 bases from V and 1 base from J, leaving 7 bases between. The length of the CDR3 is 13 residues. The CDR3 nucleotides read TGTGCCAGCAAACCCAGGAACACCGGGGAGCTGTTTTTT. It encodes CASKPRNTGELFF.

The chain couples TRBV30 to TRBJ1-1, with unresolved D. The CDR3 has 11 residues. Germline CDR1 and CDR2: GTSNPN and SVGIG (reference sequence). V gave up 2 bases and J gave up 5 bases, with 6 bases separating them. The CDR3 sequence is CAWSPGTEAFF. The CDR3 bases are TGTGCCTGGAGTCCGGGGACTGAAGCTTTCTTT.

The chain joins TRBV4-1 to TRBJ2-1, with D uncertain. CDR1 is MGHRA, CDR2 YSYEKL, per germline. This CDR3 spans 12 amino acids. V was shortened by 3 bases and J by 7 bases, with 7 bases between the two germline ends. CDR3 region: CASSHLDNEQFF. The CDR3 DNA reads TGCGCCAGCAGCCACCTCGATAATGAGCAGTTCTTC.

This clonotype has at least ten counts. The chain employs TRBV4-1 and TRBJ2-1; TRBD2 matches at 8 bases. The germline gives CDR1 MGHRA, CDR2 YSYEKL. CDR3 size: 15 residues. V lost 4 bases, J lost 8 bases, and 10 bases stayed unmatched. CDR3 DNA sequence: TGCGCCAGCAGCCTAGAGGGACTAGGAGTATATGAGCAGTTCTTC. Protein sequence: CASSLEGLGVYEQFF.

This clonotype was counted only a few times. The genes are TRBV20-1 and TRBJ2-1; 9 bases fit TRBD1. Looked up from germline, CDR1 is DFQATT and CDR2 is SNEGSKA (reference sequence). The CDR3 loop spans 14 amino acids. V dropped 5 bases and J dropped 12; count of bases not matched to a gene: 14. The CDR3 here is CSAGGQGLRRGQFF. The CDR3 coding sequence is TGCAGTGCTGGGGGACAGGGCTTACGGCGGGGGCAGTTCTTC.

V is TRBV6-1 and J is TRBJ2-1; 14 nucleotides match TRBD2. From germline, CDR1 is MNHNS and CDR2 SASEGT. The CDR3 is made up of 16 amino acids. After removal of 6 bases from V and 6 bases from J, the junction contained 7 bases not matched to a gene. CDR3 amino acids: CASSPGLAGAGNEQFF. In nucleotides, the CDR3 is TGTGCCAGCAGCCCGGGACTAGCGGGAGCTGGCAATGAGCAGTTCTTC.

This clonotype occurred a few times. This rearrangement joins TRBV5-1 to TRBJ2-2, with a weak D call TRBD2 (6 bases). Germline CDR1 SGHRS, CDR2 YFSETQ. This CDR3 spans 15 amino acids. Between the trimmed V and J ends, which lost 4 bases and 1 base, there was a span of 11 bases. The CDR3 DNA sequence: TGCGCCAGCAGCCGGAGGGCCGGGAACACCGGGGAGCTGTTTTTT. Its protein is CASSRRAGNTGELFF.

This clonotype was recorded many times. CDR3 bases: TGTGCCAGCACCTTCCCGGCAGGGACAAGGACTGAAGCTTTCTTT. It translates to CASTFPAGTRTEAFF. The chain is built from TRBV28 and TRBJ1-1, with D perhaps matching TRBD1 (6 bases). V was shortened by 7 bases and J by 5 bases, with 20 bases between the two germline ends. This CDR3 is 15 amino acids long. Germline CDR1 MDHEN, CDR2 SYDVKM.

The rearrangement links TRBV12-3 or TRBV12-4 to TRBJ2-3, with D hard to call. The CDR3 runs to 13 residues. Trimming pared 3 bases from V and 2 bases from J, leaving 6 bases between. The CDR3 sequence is CASSFGLTDTQYF. The CDR3 DNA sequence: TGTGCCAGCAGTTTCGGCCTCACAGATACGCAGTATTTT.

This clonotype was observed a handful of times. This chain links TRBV20-1 with TRBJ2-5, with 7 bases that match TRBD1. Germline V gene sequence: CDR1 DFQATT, CDR2 SNEGSKA (reference sequence). Losses at the gene ends were 0 bases for V and 3 bases for J; bases not matched to a gene: 4. This CDR3 region has 14 residues. The DNA for the CDR3 is TGCAGTGCTAGAGATCCTGGGACAGAAGAGACCCAGTACTTC. Its translation: CSARDPGTEETQYF.

This rearrangement joins TRBV6-5 to TRBJ2-7; D could derive from TRBD1 or TRBD2 (6 bases each). The CDR3 contains 18 residues. Trimming removed 2 bases at V and 3 bases at J, with 23 bases between. CDR1 and CDR2 from the germline V gene are MNHEY and SVGAGI. DNA of the CDR3: TGTGCCAGCAGTTACAACCTAAACTCGGGGGCCGCCCTCTACGAGCAGTACTTC. Its translation is CASSYNLNSGAALYEQYF.

This chain uses TRBV4-3 with TRBJ1-4; D remains ambiguous. The germline CDR1 and CDR2 sequences are LGHNA and YSLEER. This CDR3 has 15 residues. Trimming took 0 bases from V and 8 from J, leaving 13 bases between them. The CDR3 here is CASSQDSRLGEKLFF. DNA for the CDR3: TGCGCCAGCAGCCAAGATTCAAGACTAGGAGAAAAACTGTTTTTT.

The chain carries TRBV15 and TRBJ2-2; possible D gene TRBD1, 6 bases. V lost 0 bases to trimming and J lost 4 bases, with 15 bases between them. The CDR3 length is 17 residues. CDR1 and CDR2 from the germline V gene are LNHNV and YYDKDF (reference sequence). The CDR3 here is CATSRDQWGPSTGELFF. For the CDR3, the DNA is TGTGCCACCAGCAGAGATCAGTGGGGGCCCAGCACCGGGGAGCTGTTTTTT.

The sample holds many counts of this clonotype. The V call is TRBV5-1, the J call TRBJ2-5; 7 nucleotides agree with TRBD1. Germline lookup yields CDR1 SGHRS and CDR2 YFSETQ. The V gene end was trimmed by 4 bases and the J gene end by 2 bases; junction bases not matched to a gene: 5. This CDR3 is built from 14 residues. The CDR3, as DNA: TGCGCCAGCAGCCCGACAGGGTTTCAAGAGACCCAGTACTTC. Translating gives CASSPTGFQETQYF.

This clonotype was counted a few times. The chain couples TRBV6-1 to TRBJ2-3, with a weak D call TRBD2 (6 bases). This CDR3 has 15 amino acids. Trimming pared 5 bases from V and 3 bases from J, leaving 15 bases between. CDR1 and CDR2 (germline): MNHNS, SASEGT. The CDR3, as DNA: TGTGCCAGCAGTCCACTACGGACTATAACAGATACGCAGTATTTT. Its translation: CASSPLRTITDTQYF.

The chain links TRBV28 to TRBJ2-7; TRBD1 is a possible D gene (6 bases). This CDR3 contains 14 residues. Germline V gives CDR1 MDHEN, CDR2 SYDVKM. V dropped 7 bases and J dropped 4 bases, with 17 bases sitting between them. The CDR3: CASIPAGARYEQYF. DNA for the CDR3: TGTGCCAGCATCCCGGCAGGGGCGCGGTACGAGCAGTACTTC.

The V call is TRBV6-5, the J call TRBJ2-4, with D tentatively TRBD1 (5 bases). The CDR3 length is 15 residues. V lost 6 bases and J lost 1, with 13 bases in between. Germline values: CDR1 MNHEY, CDR2 SVGAGI. CDR3 sequence reads: CASSNSPGAKNIQYF. The CDR3 region has the DNA TGTGCCAGCAGCAACTCCCCAGGGGCCAAAAACATTCAGTACTTC.

This clonotype was seen only a few times. The CDR3 loop reads CASSPTGGGIQYF. The CDR3 coding sequence is TGTGCCAGCAGCCCGACAGGGGGCGGCATTCAGTACTTC. The genes are TRBV5-8 and TRBJ2-4; 10 bases are a match to TRBD1. This CDR3 comprises 13 residues. Germline V gives CDR1 SGHTS, CDR2 YDEGEE. V was clipped by 4 bases and J by 9 bases; unmatched bases: 4.

This clonotype has a count of ten or more. This rearrangement joins TRBV12-3 or TRBV12-4 to TRBJ1-6; D perhaps matches TRBD1 (6 bases). V lost 5 bases to trimming and J lost 2 bases, with 10 bases between them. The CDR3 extends over 15 amino acids. The CDR3 DNA is TGTGCCAGCAGTCTGGGGGCTACCTATAATTCACCCCTCCACTTT. This gives the protein CASSLGATYNSPLHF.

This clonotype was found many times. The chain employs TRBV29-1 and TRBJ2-2, with D uncertain. V gave up 6 bases and J gave up 0 bases, with 5 bases separating them. Germline loops: CDR1 SQVTM, CDR2 ANQGSEA. This CDR3 region has 12 residues. CDR3 loop: CSVVANTGELFF. The DNA of the CDR3 is TGCAGCGTCGTGGCGAACACCGGGGAGCTGTTTTTT.